Below are 15 T cell receptor beta chains sequenced from a single sample in a study of cytomegalovirus exposure and HLA in healthy donors. Amplification used 60 Vbeta primers and 13 Jbeta primers. Measured with immunoSEQ multiplex PCR; TCRdb has only the in-frame clones, and not every one. In the table there are 90,000 to 140,000 clones, around 86% of which are singletons. The specimen sequenced was PBMCs. Every receptor here comes from a man younger than 40 in good health and CMV-seropositive.

V usage is TRBV7-9 and J usage is TRBJ1-2; 9 positions match TRBD1. Germline V CDR1 and CDR2: SEHNR, FQNEAQ (reference sequence). CDR3 length: 15 residues. Unmatched junction bases numbered 14, after V lost 5 bases and J lost 10 bases. The CDR3 DNA reads TGTGCCAGCAGCCCCCCCGGGACAGGGAACAATGACTACACCTTC. It encodes CASSPPGTGNNDYTF.

The chain couples TRBV30 to TRBJ2-5; 7 bases align to TRBD2. V was pared by 6 bases and J by 7 bases, with 5 bases of the junction left unmatched. This CDR3 has 11 residues. Germline-derived CDR1 and CDR2 are GTSNPN and SVGIG (reference sequence). CDR3 amino acids: CACPGGGTQYF. The CDR3 DNA reads TGTGCCTGCCCGGGGGGTGGGACCCAGTACTTC.

The CDR3 sequence is CASSGDTPRTGELFF. The CDR3 nucleotides read TGTGCCAGCAGTGGGGACACACCTCGCACCGGGGAGCTGTTTTTT. The chain uses TRBV6-5 and TRBJ2-2, with D possibly matching TRBD1 (6 bases). V shed 5 bases and J shed 4 bases, with 14 bases lying between them. The CDR3 consists of 15 residues. CDR1 and CDR2 (germline): MNHEY, SVGAGI.

J is TRBJ2-6 and V is TRBV7-2, with D possibly being TRBD2 (6 bases). The CDR3 covers 17 residues. The V gene's germline CDR1 is SGHTA and CDR2 FQGNSA. The V end lost 1 base, the J end lost 1 base, and 11 bases lay between the germline ends. CDR3 loop: CASSLGLERSGANVLTF. The DNA of the CDR3 is TGTGCCAGCAGCTTAGGACTAGAAAGGTCTGGGGCCAACGTCCTGACTTTC.

This clone was observed a handful of times. This rearrangement joins TRBV27 to TRBJ2-7, with D possibly TRBD1 on 6 matching bases. Trimming left V 4 bases short and J 3 bases short, with 16 bases between. Germline CDR1 reads MNHEY; CDR2 reads SMNVEV (reference sequence). The CDR3 loop spans 15 amino acids. The CDR3 reads CASSSPLGTIYEQYF. As DNA, the CDR3 is TGTGCCAGCAGTTCCCCCCTCGGGACAATCTACGAGCAGTACTTC.

This chain connects TRBV6-4 to TRBJ2-5, with D tentatively TRBD2 (7 bases). CDR3 size: 14 residues. Germline V gene data show CDR1 as MRHNA and CDR2 as SNTAGT. V dropped 5 bases and J dropped 4 bases, with 14 bases sitting between them. CDR3 nucleotide sequence: TGTGCCAGCAGTCCCCGGGGGGCTGGAGAGACCCAGTACTTC. Protein: CASSPRGAGETQYF.

The CDR3 DNA follows: TGTGCCAGCAGCTTGGCCTCAGGCTACGAGCAGTACTTC. It specifies CASSLASGYEQYF. The chain links TRBV5-6 to TRBJ2-5, with D uncertain. The DNA end is a closer match to TRBJ2-7, so the J assignment may be wrong. The CDR3 contains 13 residues. The germline gives CDR1 SGHDT, CDR2 YYEEEE.

V is TRBV25-1 and J is TRBJ2-7; a weak D match, TRBD2 (5 bases). This CDR3 comprises 14 residues. The V gene's germline CDR1 is MGHDK and CDR2 SYGVNS. The V end lost 8 bases, the J end lost 2 bases, and 16 bases lay between the germline ends. The DNA of the CDR3 is TGTGCCAGCGGGGAGACCGCAACCACCTACGAGCAGTACTTC. It codes for CASGETATTYEQYF.

The V gene is TRBV6-6, the J gene TRBJ2-1, with 13 bases fitting TRBD2. This CDR3 is built from 14 residues. The J segment lost 5 bases and the V segment lost 5 bases, leaving 0 bases of the junction unmatched. Germline V gene lookup returns CDR1 MNHNY and CDR2 SVGAGI (reference sequence). Here the CDR3 DNA reads TGTGCCAGCAGTGGACTAGCGGGGGACAATGAGCAGTTCTTC. This codes for CASSGLAGDNEQFF.

The V call is TRBV6-5, the J call TRBJ2-1, with 11 bases lining up with TRBD2. The CDR3 spans 14 residues. CDR1 is MNHEY and CDR2 is SVGAGI in the germline V gene. After removal of 3 bases from V and 10 bases from J, the junction contained 5 bases not matched to a gene. CDR3 amino acids: CASSYLAGGREQFF. The CDR3 nucleotides are TGTGCCAGCAGTTATTTAGCGGGGGGGCGGGAGCAGTTCTTC.

The chain couples TRBV18 to TRBJ1-2, with 9 positions matching TRBD1. CDR3 length: 13 residues. Unmatched junction bases numbered 5, after V lost 8 bases and J lost 4 bases. The germline gives CDR1 KGHSH, CDR2 LQKENI. The CDR3 protein is CASHRGRGYGYTF. Written as DNA, the CDR3 is TGTGCCAGCCACAGGGGGCGCGGCTATGGCTACACCTTC.

In DNA, the CDR3 is TGTGCCAGCAGCTTGGACACATCCGAAAAACTGTTTTTT. Translating gives CASSLDTSEKLFF. The chain has TRBV5-4 and TRBJ1-4; D gene uncertain. The CDR3 is made up of 13 amino acids. CDR1 is SGHNT, CDR2 YYREEE, per germline (reference sequence). The V end lost 0 bases, the J end lost 8 bases, and 8 bases lay between the germline ends.

The chain recombines TRBV6-1 with TRBJ1-5; D might be TRBD1 (6 bases). The CDR3 is 15 amino acids. Trimming shortened V by 7 bases and J by 7 bases, and 20 bases separated the two germline ends. CDR1 MNHNS and CDR2 SASEGT come from the germline V gene. CDR3 nucleotide sequence: TGTGCCAGCACCGGGGGGGCAACCGAGCGGCAGCCCCAGCATTTT. It translates to CASTGGATERQPQHF.

J is TRBJ1-3 and V is TRBV7-9, with D unresolved. The germline V gene encodes CDR1 SEHNR and CDR2 FQNEAQ (reference sequence). The CDR3 spans 14 residues. The V gene lost 2 bases and the J gene lost 0 bases, with 5 bases spanning the gap. Here the CDR3 DNA reads TGTGCCAGCAGCTTATCCTTCTCTGGAAACACCATATATTTT. Translating it yields CASSLSFSGNTIYF.

This sequence joins TRBV10-1 and TRBJ1-3; D ambiguous. V gave up 4 bases and J gave up 0 bases, with 4 bases separating them. This CDR3 contains 13 residues. Germline CDR1 and CDR2: WNHNN and SYGVQD (reference sequence). The CDR3 sequence is CASSVNSGNTIYF. CDR3 DNA sequence: TGCGCCAGCAGTGTAAACTCTGGAAACACCATATATTTT.